The 13 T cell receptor beta chains below come from one sample, sequenced in a study of vaccination effects on CD4 cells after COVID-19 (dated by TCRdb to between 2021 and 2024). Libraries were constructed by the immunoSEQ multiplex PCR assay. As stored in TCRdb, this immuneACCESS dataset retains in-frame rearrangements with V and J assigned. A fraction of the clones does not appear; measured against another copy, unresolved V genes explain less than half of the discrepancy, and the remainder lacks a known reason. Within this sample are about 28,000 clones, with 70% to 80% of them counted one time only. The top ten hold about 32% of the sample. To identify antigen-specific CD4+ T cell clonotypes by their expansion, the ViraFEST assay first stimulated PBMC with viral peptide pools and then applied TCR sequencing. After around 11 days of culture, CD4+ T cells were isolated with the EasySep CD4+ T cell isolation kit. The absence of prior SARS-CoV-2 infection in healthy vaccine recipients was confirmed by negative nucleocapsid antibodies before and after vaccination.

These receptors have no known antigen. Sequenced here: CD4+ T cells from PBMCs cultured with SARS-CoV-2 spike peptides, sampled before COVID-19 vaccination. The cell subset or site label on this specimen signifies: SARS-CoV-2 spike overlapping peptide pool stimulation. The source of these receptors is a human donor who received a COVID-19 vaccine.

The chain uses TRBV5-6 and TRBJ2-1, with D perhaps assigned TRBD1 or TRBD2 (5 bases each). Trimming cost V 7 bases and J 6 bases, with 17 bases left between them. From germline, CDR1 is SGHDT and CDR2 YYEEEE. CDR3 length: 14 residues. The CDR3 nucleotides read TGTGCCAGCTTACCCGGGACCGCTTTCAATGAGCAGTTCTTC. It yields the protein CASLPGTAFNEQFF. Full variable domain (rest looked up from reference TRBV5-6 and TRBJ2-1): DAGVTQSPTHLIKTRGQQVTLRCSPKSGHDTVSWYQQALGQGPQFIFQYYEEEERQRGNFPDRFSGHQFPNYSSELNVNALLLGDSALYLCASLPGTAFNEQFFGPGTRLTVL.

The chain carries TRBV6-5 and TRBJ2-2; 7 nucleotides match TRBD1. CDR1 MNHEY and CDR2 SVGAGI come from the germline V gene. The CDR3 covers 15 residues. J was trimmed by 5 bases and V by 4 bases; bases with no gene match: 7. This chain's CDR3 is CASSFTGVRTGELFF. In nucleotides, the CDR3 is TGTGCCAGCAGTTTCACAGGGGTTCGGACCGGGGAGCTGTTTTTT.

This chain joins TRBV7-8 and TRBJ2-1; 10 nucleotides match TRBD2. Germline-derived CDR1 and CDR2 are SGHVS and FQNEAQ. This CDR3 is built from 16 residues. The V and J ends lost 5 bases and 7 bases, in that order; junction bases with no gene match: 11. Written as DNA, the CDR3 is TGTGCCAGCAGCAGACCCCTAGCGGGAGCCAGGAATGAGCAGTTCTTC. This translates into CASSRPLAGARNEQFF.

The genes are TRBV19 and TRBJ1-5; a weak D match, TRBD1 (5 bases). V lost 3 bases and J 4 bases, leaving 19 bases between the germline ends. Per the germline V gene, CDR1 is LNHDA and CDR2 is SQIVND (reference sequence). This CDR3 contains 17 residues. The CDR3 DNA sequence: TGTGCCAGTAGTATTCTCCGACAGAAGGGAAGGAATCAGCCCCAGCATTTT. The encoded protein is CASSILRQKGRNQPQHF.

This clone occurred a few times. CDR3 in amino acids: CSVDTMEGNGYTF. The CDR3 bases are TGCAGCGTTGATACCATGGAGGGGAATGGCTACACCTTC. This chain connects TRBV29-1 to TRBJ1-2; D is possibly TRBD1 (5 bases). The length of the CDR3 is 13 residues. V lost 3 bases and J 6 bases, leaving 14 bases between the germline ends. CDR1 is SQVTM, CDR2 ANQGSEA, per germline.

The chain recombines TRBV7-8 with TRBJ1-5, with TRBD1 matching 7 bases. The V segment lost 5 bases and the J segment 3 bases; nucleotides outside the gene matches: 7. The CDR3 has 15 residues. CDR1 is SGHVS and CDR2 is FQNEAQ in the germline V gene. CDR3: CASSARTGFNQPQHF. In nucleotides, the CDR3 is TGTGCCAGCAGCGCACGGACAGGCTTCAATCAGCCCCAGCATTTT.

This rearrangement joins TRBV9 to TRBJ2-1; TRBD2 might be the D (6 bases). This CDR3 region has 13 residues. From germline, CDR1 is SGDLS and CDR2 YYNGEE. The V gene lost 5 bases and the J gene lost 9 bases, with 15 bases spanning the gap. In DNA, the CDR3 is TGTGCCAGCAGGGGGAGCTCGGGAGCTGAGCAGTTCTTC. Translation: CASRGSSGAEQFF.

The chain links TRBV2 to TRBJ2-5, with 9 bases fitting TRBD1. The CDR3 covers 14 residues. J gave up 2 bases and V 8 bases, and 6 bases lay outside the gene matches. CDR1 and CDR2 (germline): SNHLY, FYNNEI. CDR3 sequence: CASQGDRVQETQYF. The CDR3 DNA follows: TGTGCCAGCCAAGGGGACAGGGTACAAGAGACCCAGTACTTC.

V gene TRBV25-1 combines with J gene TRBJ1-2; 7 positions agree with TRBD1. The CDR3 consists of 12 residues. Germline V gene data show CDR1 as MGHDK and CDR2 as SYGVNS. V lost 6 bases, J lost 4 bases, and 2 bases stayed unmatched. CDR3 sequence: CASRQGTYGYTF. The CDR3 DNA sequence: TGTGCCAGCAGACAGGGGACCTATGGCTACACCTTC.

Within the sample, this clone is hyperexpanded. The genes are TRBV27 and TRBJ1-6; no firm D call. V lost 3 bases and J 6 bases, leaving 12 bases between the germline ends. The germline V gene has CDR1 MNHEY and CDR2 SMNVEV (reference sequence). The CDR3 is 15 amino acids. The CDR3 reads CASSFSQQLNSPLHF. The CDR3 nucleotides read TGTGCCAGCAGTTTCTCACAGCAACTTAATTCACCCCTCCACTTT.

This clone was found once. CDR3 amino acids: CASSDTGNQPQHF. The CDR3 DNA reads TGTGCCAGCAGTGACACCGGCAATCAGCCCCAGCATTTT. The V call is TRBV25-1, the J call TRBJ1-5; no firm D call. There are 13 residues in the CDR3. Per germline, CDR1 MGHDK and CDR2 SYGVNS. Trimming removed 3 bases at V and 2 bases at J, with 5 bases between.

This clone showed up just a few times. V gene TRBV4-2 combines with J gene TRBJ1-1, with no clear D. The CDR3 spans 14 residues. CDR1 and CDR2 from the germline V gene are LGHNA and YNFKEQ. Trimming removed 1 base from V and 5 bases from J, with 11 bases in between. DNA of the CDR3: TGTGCCAGCAGCCAAGGGATATCAAAAACTGAAGCTTTCTTT. It encodes CASSQGISKTEAFF.

The chain is built from TRBV11-2 and TRBJ1-3, with D possibly TRBD1 on 6 matching bases. The germline CDR1 and CDR2 sequences are SGHAT and FQNNGV. The V end was cut by 0 bases, the J end by 2 bases, with 11 bases between. The CDR3 has 16 amino acids. The DNA for the CDR3 is TGTGCCAGCAGCTTAGATCGAACAGGGACTGGAAACACCATATATTTT. This translates into CASSLDRTGTGNTIYF.